These T cell receptor beta chains were read from a single sample in a study of T cell repertoires in cytomegalovirus infection. TCRdb redid the calling of the reads with MiXCR, one entry per CDR3 protein. Of hundreds of thousands of distinct CDR3 sequences in the sample, 15% to 20% are singletons; the top ten hold more than 10%. The sample taken for sequencing was PBMCs. The receptors derive from a human donor in good health (CMV status not recorded). Some clones in this sample may be carry-over from other donors' samples. The CDR3 runs from the conserved cysteine through the conserved F or W. The D gene is left open where the match is weak. A clone size is listed for some rows: how often the clone was seen (once, few, many), or a class if it is expanded.

>TRBD1|TRBJ1-2|few|TRBV7-9
CASSLDREAYNYGYTF
TGTGCCAGCAGCTTGGACAGGGAGGCTTATAACTATGGCTACACCTTC
>NA|TRBJ1-6|NA|TRBV12-3/TRBV12-4
CASSPHPLGSSPLHF
TGTGCCAGCAGTCCTCATCCCCTGGGAAGTTCACCCCTCCACTTT
>NA|TRBJ2-3|NA|TRBV7-2
CASSSFSTDTQYF
TGTGCCAGCAGCTCCTTTAGCACAGATACGCAGTATTTT
>NA|TRBJ2-5|NA|TRBV19
CASRPHVGETQYF
TGTGCCAGTAGACCCCACGTCGGGGAGACCCAGTACTTC
>NA|TRBJ1-5|few|TRBV12-3/TRBV12-4
CASTGGGLNQPQHF
TGTGCCAGCACCGGGGGGGGGCTGAATCAGCCCCAGCATTTT
>NA|TRBJ1-5|few|TRBV6-5
CASSSLPYSNQPQHF
TGTGCCAGCAGTTCGCTTCCATATAGCAATCAGCCCCAGCATTTT
>NA|TRBJ2-7|NA|TRBV20-1
CSARRLAAQNSYEQYF
TGCAGTGCTAGACGGCTGGCGGCGCAGAATTCCTACGAGCAGTACTTC
>NA|TRBJ2-1|few|TRBV12-3/TRBV12-4
CASSADRSPYNEQFF
TGTGCCAGCAGTGCCGACAGGTCCCCCTACAATGAGCAGTTCTTC
>TRBD1|TRBJ2-7|few|TRBV7-3
CASSAGTGGSYEQYF
TGTGCCAGCAGCGCAGGGACAGGGGGCTCCTACGAGCAGTACTTC
>TRBD1|TRBJ2-3|once|TRBV28
CASRRTGGSPDTQYF
TGTGCCAGCAGAAGGACAGGGGGCAGCCCAGATACGCAGTATTTT
>NA|TRBJ2-5|few|TRBV20-1
CSARWEGAETQYF
TGCAGTGCCAGGTGGGAGGGGGCAGAGACCCAGTACTTC
>TRBD1|TRBJ1-2|few|TRBV6-1
CATADRGSNYGYTF
TGTGCCACCGCTGACAGGGGCTCTAACTATGGCTACACCTTC
>NA|TRBJ2-7|few|TRBV20-1
CSVPTNYEQYF
TGCAGTGTCCCGACAAACTACGAGCAGTACTTC
>TRBD1|TRBJ1-1|few|TRBV6-1
CASSEGTGLNTEAFF
TGTGCCAGCAGTGAAGGGACAGGGCTGAACACTGAAGCTTTCTTT
>TRBD2|TRBJ2-1|few|TRBV20-1
CSASWGAGGINNEQFF
TGCAGTGCTAGTTGGGGGGCGGGGGGAATAAACAATGAGCAGTTCTTC
>NA|TRBJ2-7|many|TRBV7-2
CASSQMEGRTYEQYF
TGTGCCAGCAGCCAGATGGAGGGGCGTACCTACGAGCAGTACTTC
>TRBD2|TRBJ2-5|NA|TRBV4-3
CASSQVSRAGGATREAQYF
TGCGCCAGCAGCCAAGTCAGTAGAGCGGGGGGCGCGACCAGAGAGGCCCAGTACTTC
>NA|TRBJ1-5|few|TRBV20-1
CSAGQPQHF
TGCAGTGCTGGCCAGCCCCAGCATTTT
>TRBD2|TRBJ2-1|many|TRBV6-5
CASSYSRLAGTYNEQFF
TGTGCCAGCAGTTACTCCCGACTAGCGGGAACCTACAATGAGCAGTTCTTC
>TRBD2|TRBJ2-5|NA|TRBV4-3
CASSQRGEQRGPQTQYF
TGCGCCAGCAGCCAGAGGGGAGAGCAGCGGGGTCCTCAGACCCAGTACTTC
>NA|TRBJ1-6|NA|TRBV4-2
CASSQDPGTHSPLHF
TGTGCCAGCAGCCAAGATCCCGGTACCCATTCACCCCTCCACTTT
>NA|TRBJ2-1|NA|TRBV19
CASRRRGESYNEQFF
TGTGCCAGTCGCCGCAGGGGGGAGTCCTACAATGAGCAGTTCTTC
>NA|TRBJ2-2|few|TRBV6-2/TRBV6-3
CASSWDGYGELFF
TGTGCCAGCAGTTGGGACGGATACGGGGAGCTGTTTTTT
>TRBD1|TRBJ1-1|many|TRBV12-3/TRBV12-4
CASSSGGGRTEAFF
TGTGCCAGCAGTTCAGGGGGTGGACGCACTGAAGCTTTCTTT
>TRBD1|TRBJ1-1|NA|TRBV12-3/TRBV12-4
CASRAGGSRTEAFF
TGTGCCAGCAGGGCAGGGGGAAGCAGGACTGAAGCTTTCTTT
>NA|TRBJ2-7|NA|TRBV6-5
CASIGANEQYF
TGTGCCAGCATAGGAGCGAACGAGCAGTACTTC
>NA|TRBJ1-1|NA|TRBV7-9
CASSPKTLNTEAFF
TGTGCCAGCAGCCCGAAGACTCTGAACACTGAAGCTTTCTTT
>TRBD1|TRBJ2-5|NA|TRBV7-9
CASSFGTGGGKRQETQYF
TGTGCCAGCAGCTTCGGGACAGGGGGCGGAAAGAGGCAAGAGACCCAGTACTTC
>NA|TRBJ1-3|many|TRBV4-3
CASSQGNPGRDRGNTIYF
TGCGCCAGCAGCCAAGGAAATCCGGGACGGGATCGTGGAAACACCATATATTTT
>NA|TRBJ1-5|NA|TRBV29-1
CSVSNSAANNQPQHF
TGCAGCGTCTCAAACAGCGCCGCGAACAATCAGCCCCAGCATTTT
>NA|TRBJ1-3|many|TRBV7-4
CASSPGNTIYF
TGTGCCAGCAGCCCAGGGAACACCATATATTTT
>NA|TRBJ2-7|NA|TRBV7-9
CASSRAGVGSYEQYF
TGTGCCAGCAGCCGAGCAGGGGTCGGCTCCTACGAGCAGTACTTC